The sequence of this T cell receptor (beta chain) was determined in a study of technical replicates of blood from four donors. Produced via immunoSEQ multiplex PCR; TCRdb's table is partial and in-frame only. The sample includes about 81,000 clones, just over 95% of them seen just once. This clone was seen more than once but under ten times. The CDR3 has 16 residues. Looked up from germline, CDR1 is SNHLY and CDR2 is FYNNEI. V shed 9 bases and J shed 2 bases, with 20 bases lying between them. The rearrangement links TRBV2 to TRBJ1-3, with D unclear. The material sequenced was T cells isolated from PBMCs. The sequence came from a human donor in good health. This CDR3 is CASADFLKEPGNTIYF. The CDR3 nucleotides are TGTGCCAGTGCGGACTTCTTAAAGGAGCCTGGAAACACCATATATTTT. Variable domain in full (rest from reference TRBV2 and TRBJ1-3): EPEVTQTPSHQVTQMGQEVILRCVPISNHLYFYWYRQILGQKVEFLVSFYNNEISEKSEIFDDQFSVERPDGSNFTLKIRSTKLEDSAMYFCASADFLKEPGNTIYFGEGSWLTVV.